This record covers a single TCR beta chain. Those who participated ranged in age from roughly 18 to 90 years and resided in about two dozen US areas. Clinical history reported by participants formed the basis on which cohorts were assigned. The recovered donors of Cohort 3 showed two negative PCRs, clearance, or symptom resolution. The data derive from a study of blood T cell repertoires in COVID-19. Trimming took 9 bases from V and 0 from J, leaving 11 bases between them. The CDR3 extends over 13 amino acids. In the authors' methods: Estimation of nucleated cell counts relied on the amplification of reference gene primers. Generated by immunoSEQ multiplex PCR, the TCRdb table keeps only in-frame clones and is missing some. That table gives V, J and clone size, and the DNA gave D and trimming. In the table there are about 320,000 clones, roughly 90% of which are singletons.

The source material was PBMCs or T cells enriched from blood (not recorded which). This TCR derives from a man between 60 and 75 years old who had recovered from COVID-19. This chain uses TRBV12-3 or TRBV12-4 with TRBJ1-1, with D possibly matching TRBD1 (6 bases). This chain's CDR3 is CASNREMNTEAFF. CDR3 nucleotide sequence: TGTGCCAGTAACAGGGAGATGAACACTGAAGCTTTCTTT.